These T cell receptor beta chains were read from a single sample in a study of human T cells and chemical hapten exposure. TCRdb re-called the RACE reads through MiXCR, storing one row per CDR3 protein. In the table there are about 170,000 distinct CDR3 sequences, 28% of which are singletons. The sequencing used whole blood, collected in connection with sensitization to the hapten diphenylcyclopropenone (DPC). The receptors were gathered from a woman under 30 with alopecia areata. Some clones in this sample may be carry-over from other donors' samples. Both conserved end residues are part of each CDR3. Each record gives: clone size, V gene, D gene, J gene, CDR3 protein, CDR3 DNA. The D gene is left open where the match is weak. For some rows the clone size is stated as once, few or many, or as a class when expanded; others skip it.

NA	TRBV28	NA	TRBJ2-1	CASSFGLARNEQFF	TGTGCCAGCAGTTTTGGCCTAGCGAGGAATGAGCAGTTCTTC
NA	TRBV20-1	TRBD1	TRBJ2-7	CSAIQGVGEQYF	TGCAGTGCAATACAGGGGGTTGGCGAGCAGTACTTC
NA	TRBV30	NA	TRBJ1-1	CAWSVLSEEAFF	TGTGCCTGGAGTGTACTCTCAGAAGAAGCTTTCTTT
NA	TRBV27	NA	TRBJ2-1	CASSSSLASSYNEQFF	TGTGCCAGCAGTTCCTCCCTCGCCAGCTCCTACAATGAGCAGTTCTTC
NA	TRBV7-2	TRBD1	TRBJ1-3	CASSADRSSVLNTIYF	TGTGCCAGCAGCGCGGACAGGTCGTCCGTTTTAAACACCATATATTTT
NA	TRBV29-1	TRBD2	TRBJ2-1	CSLLGGSYNEQFF	TGCAGCCTCCTGGGGGGGTCCTACAATGAGCAGTTCTTC
NA	TRBV29-1	NA	TRBJ2-7	CSVVGAGEQYF	TGCAGCGTTGTGGGGGCAGGAGAGCAGTACTTC
few	TRBV6-2/TRBV6-3	TRBD2	TRBJ2-7	CASSYSSGGRYEQYF	TGTGCCAGCAGTTACTCCAGCGGGGGTCGTTACGAGCAGTACTTC
NA	TRBV5-1	NA	TRBJ1-1	CASSPNGPEAFF	TGCGCCAGCAGTCCCAACGGCCCTGAAGCTTTCTTT
few	TRBV19	NA	TRBJ2-5	CASSRAGWETQYF	TGTGCCAGTAGTAGGGCAGGGTGGGAGACCCAGTACTTC